This T cell receptor beta chain was profiled in a study of T cells in Graves' hyperthyroidism and ophthalmopathy. Findings and limits, study-wide: Patients with ophthalmopathy were separated from those with stable hyperthyroidism by a 13 V-J model. Peripheral blood also featured most of the thyroid clonotypes expanded above 0.001.

The J segment lost 4 bases and the V segment lost 6 bases, leaving 6 bases of the junction unmatched. The CDR3 is made up of 14 amino acids. CDR1 MNHNS and CDR2 SASEGT come from the germline V gene. This clonotype has a count of ten or more. Its specificity is not known. Graves' hyperthyroidism qualified as stable when ophthalmopathy did not progress within 18 months. Using RNA transcripts as the source, TCR beta CDR3 regions were amplified. HTBI primers were the set used in a first-round RT-PCR of the TCR CDR3. MiXCR, applied by TCRdb to the multiplex PCR reads, yields one record per CDR3 protein. Among 380,000 or so distinct CDR3 sequences, 19% were seen once, and the ten largest hold approximately 4%.

V gene TRBV6-1 combines with J gene TRBJ2-3; 8 nucleotides line up with TRBD2. The sequenced sample consisted of blood. The source is a woman aged 18-29 years with Graves' hyperthyroidism. This chain's CDR3 is CASSPGGAADTQYF. The CDR3, as DNA: TGTGCCAGCAGCCCCGGGGGGGCCGCAGATACGCAGTATTTT.